A single sample gave rise to the 8 T cell receptor beta chains below, sequenced in a study of T cells in Graves' hyperthyroidism and ophthalmopathy. Template material for amplifying TCR beta CDR3 regions consisted of RNA transcripts. First-round RT-PCR with HTBI primers amplified the TCR CDR3 region. TCRdb re-analysed the multiplex PCR reads in MiXCR, keeping a single row per CDR3 protein. The table lists roughly 500,000 distinct CDR3 sequences, roughly 25% of them singletons. The sequenced sample consisted of blood. The receptors come from a woman in her twenties or thirties with Graves' ophthalmopathy.

J is TRBJ2-7 and V is TRBV5-1, with a tentative D call TRBD1 (5 bases). This CDR3 contains 14 residues. With 0 bases removed from V and 4 bases from J, the gap between germline ends came to 11 bases. Germline V gene lookup returns CDR1 SGHRS and CDR2 YFSETQ. The CDR3 region has the DNA TGCGCCAGCAGCTTGGATGGGGCTGGGTACGAGCAGTACTTC. This encodes CASSLDGAGYEQYF. Full variable domain (remainder filled in from reference TRBV5-1 and TRBJ2-7): KAGVTQTPRYLIKTRGQQVTLSCSPISGHRSVSWYQQTPGQGLQFLFEYFSETQRNKGNFPGRFSGRQFSNSRSEMNVSTLELGDSALYLCASSLDGAGYEQYFGPGTRLTVT.

This clonotype was observed many times. The rearrangement joins TRBV18 to TRBJ2-7; D gene uncertain. CDR3 size: 13 residues. The germline V gene encodes CDR1 KGHSH and CDR2 LQKENI. V gave up 3 bases and J gave up 5 bases, with 11 bases separating them. This CDR3 is CASSPQPRDEQYF. DNA for the CDR3: TGTGCCAGCTCACCCCAACCCCGGGACGAGCAGTACTTC.

This clonotype was counted between two and nine times. The V call is TRBV2, the J call TRBJ2-7; TRBD2 aligns across 7 bases. V trimming: 6 bases; J trimming: 2 bases; junction bases outside the gene matches: 16. This CDR3 has 17 residues. Germline V lookup: CDR1 SNHLY, CDR2 FYNNEI. CDR3 sequence: CASRNTASLAGAYEQYF. CDR3 nucleotides: TGTGCCAGCAGGAACACAGCCTCTTTGGCGGGAGCCTACGAGCAGTACTTC. The full variable domain, rest sourced from reference TRBV2 and TRBJ2-7, is EPEVTQTPSHQVTQMGQEVILRCVPISNHLYFYWYRQILGQKVEFLVSFYNNEISEKSEIFDDQFSVERPDGSNFTLKIRSTKLEDSAMYFCASRNTASLAGAYEQYFGPGTRLTVT.

The V gene is TRBV2, the J gene TRBJ2-2, with 10 positions matching TRBD2. The length of the CDR3 is 16 residues. Germline CDR1 reads SNHLY; CDR2 reads FYNNEI. V shed 3 bases, J shed 4 bases, and the junction held 5 bases outside the gene matches. Written as DNA, the CDR3 is TGTGCCAGCAGTGAGTCTAGCGGGGGCCCCACCGGGGAGCTGTTTTTT. Its protein is CASSESSGGPTGELFF.

At least ten counts were recorded for this clonotype. This chain connects TRBV6-2 or TRBV6-3 to TRBJ2-2; D might be TRBD1 (6 bases). CDR1 and CDR2 (germline): MNHEY, SVGEGT. Trimming left V 5 bases short and J 4 bases short, with 11 bases between. The CDR3 runs to 14 residues. The CDR3 DNA sequence: TGTGCCAGCAGTCAGGGGTGGGGCACCGGGGAGCTGTTTTTT. This sequence encodes CASSQGWGTGELFF.

J is TRBJ1-5 and V is TRBV6-2 or TRBV6-3; D uncertain. V lost 0 bases, J lost 4 bases, and 10 bases lay in between. The V gene's germline CDR1 is MNHEY and CDR2 SVGEGT. The CDR3 has 15 residues. CDR3 sequence (DNA): TGTGCCAGCAGTTACTCCGACATTACTAATCAGCCCCAGCATTTT. It encodes CASSYSDITNQPQHF.

This clonotype was recorded many times. V gene TRBV6-1 combines with J gene TRBJ2-4; 10 nucleotides line up with TRBD1. This CDR3 has 14 amino acids. Germline CDR1 MNHNS, CDR2 SASEGT. V lost 6 bases, J lost 6 bases, and 5 bases stayed unmatched. The CDR3 is CASRWTGGGNIQYF. Written as DNA, the CDR3 is TGTGCCAGCAGATGGACAGGGGGTGGAAACATTCAGTACTTC.

This rearrangement joins TRBV6-1 to TRBJ1-1; D might be TRBD1 (6 bases). In germline, CDR1 is MNHNS, CDR2 SASEGT. Trimming took 3 bases from V and 4 from J, leaving 15 bases between them. This CDR3 is built from 15 residues. The CDR3 nucleotides are TGTGCCAGCAGTGAGGTCAGGGGATCAGTCACTGAAGCTTTCTTT. Its translation is CASSEVRGSVTEAFF.